The following is a TCR beta chain sequence with its context. Its antigen is still unknown. MiXCR was run by TCRdb on the RT-PCR reads, yielding one entry per CDR3 protein. This table has 500,000 to 600,000 distinct CDR3 sequences, 12% to 15% appearing once. The sample comes from a study of response to subunit inactivated influenza vaccine. Notes on the study in general: After each seasonal influenza vaccination, few new T cells are recruited, the authors suggested.

There are 14 residues in the CDR3. V gave up 0 bases and J gave up 6 bases, with 9 bases separating them. The genes are TRBV12-3 or TRBV12-4 and TRBJ1-5; D uncertain. Sample: PBMCs from blood, taken roughly 13 days after vaccination. This receptor was identified in a middle-aged man who received an inactivated influenza vaccine. The CDR3 region is CASSLALGLQPQHF. Written as DNA, the CDR3 is TGTGCCAGCAGTTTAGCGCTCGGGCTTCAGCCCCAGCATTTT.